Listed here are 25 T cell receptor beta chains from one sample, sequenced in a study of T-cell memory formation after mild COVID-19. From the 5' RACE reads, TCRdb called clonotypes with MiXCR, one entry per CDR3 protein. The sample includes 280,000 or so distinct CDR3 sequences, roughly 8% seen only once; the top ten take approximately 23%. Sequenced material: PBMCs or a T cell subset sorted from them (not recorded which). These receptors were obtained from a man younger than 35 who had mild COVID-19 (a few samples of this study predate the infection). Cell type and time point are not known.

This clonotype was counted only a few times. The gene calls are TRBV7-9 and TRBJ1-2; D not resolved. The CDR3 has 12 residues. Germline V gene lookup returns CDR1 SEHNR and CDR2 FQNEAQ (reference sequence). Between the trimmed V and J ends, which lost 5 bases and 8 bases, there was a span of 12 bases. This CDR3 is CASSQLSRGYTF. As DNA, the CDR3 is TGTGCCAGCAGCCAATTAAGTAGGGGCTACACCTTC.

The chain joins TRBV7-2 to TRBJ1-2, with D unresolved. CDR1 is SGHTA and CDR2 is FQGNSA in the germline V gene. Trimming cost V 7 bases and J 6 bases, with 15 bases left between them. This CDR3 is 13 amino acids long. The CDR3 region is CASTSYNADGYTF. CDR3 sequence (DNA): TGTGCCAGCACCTCCTATAATGCGGATGGCTACACCTTC.

The chain links TRBV6-5 to TRBJ2-4; D unresolved. CDR1 is MNHEY, CDR2 SVGAGI, per germline. The length of the CDR3 is 15 residues. Trimming removed 1 base from V and 2 bases from J, with 9 bases in between. The CDR3 protein is CASSYWPGTKNIQYF. CDR3 bases: TGTGCCAGCAGTTACTGGCCTGGCACCAAAAACATTCAGTACTTC.

This clonotype was seen a few times. V is TRBV6-6 and J is TRBJ1-2; D possibly corresponds to TRBD1 (5 bases). CDR1 is MNHNY and CDR2 is SVGAGI in the germline V gene (reference sequence). With 10 bases removed from V and 0 bases from J, the gap between germline ends came to 12 bases. The length of the CDR3 is 13 residues. The CDR3 sequence is CAIRGGTNYGYTF. The CDR3 DNA is TGTGCCATAAGGGGCGGAACTAACTATGGCTACACCTTC.

Only a few counts were recorded for this clonotype. V is TRBV6-5 and J is TRBJ2-7; TRBD1 aligns across 9 bases. The V gene's germline CDR1 is MNHEY and CDR2 SVGAGI. This CDR3 region has 15 residues. V lost 8 bases, J lost 4 bases, and 12 bases stayed unmatched. CDR3 residues: CASAYSGTGPYEQYV. The CDR3 DNA reads as TGTGCCAGCGCATACTCCGGGACAGGGCCTTACGAGCAGTACGTC.

There are a few counts of this clonotype. This sequence joins TRBV20-1 and TRBJ1-6, with D possibly matching TRBD1 (6 bases). The germline CDR1 and CDR2 sequences are DFQATT and SNEGSKA (reference sequence). The CDR3 sequence is 17 residues long. V was shortened by 6 bases and J by 0 bases, with 18 bases between the two germline ends. CDR3 amino acids: CSAGASMAGSYNSPLHF. The CDR3 nucleotides read TGCAGTGCGGGGGCCTCAATGGCCGGCTCCTATAATTCACCCCTCCACTTT.

This clonotype appeared many times. CDR3 nucleotide sequence: TGCGCCAGCAGCCAGGACGGGGGACACTATGGCTACACCTTC. Translating gives CASSQDGGHYGYTF. The rearrangement joins TRBV4-1 to TRBJ1-2, with D possibly matching TRBD1 (5 bases). CDR3 length equals 14 residues. V was trimmed by 3 bases and J by 3 bases, leaving 11 bases between them. Germline CDR1 MGHRA, CDR2 YSYEKL.

The V call is TRBV29-1, the J call TRBJ2-5; TRBD1 might be the D (6 bases). The CDR3 contains 13 residues. The germline CDR1 and CDR2 sequences are SQVTM and ANQGSEA. V was trimmed by 3 bases and J by 5 bases, leaving 13 bases between them. The CDR3 DNA sequence: TGCAGCGTTGATTATGGGGGCGGGGAGACCCAGTACTTC. The encoded protein is CSVDYGGGETQYF. Full variable domain (missing parts from reference TRBV29-1 and TRBJ2-5): SAVISQKPSRDICQRGTSLTIQCQVDSQVTMMFWYRQQPGQSLTLIATANQGSEATYESGFVIDKFPISRPNLTFSTLTVSNMSPEDSSIYLCSVDYGGGETQYFGPGTRLLVL.

This clonotype showed up just a few times. This chain connects TRBV5-1 to TRBJ2-6, with TRBD1 as a possible D gene (6 bases). V lost 0 bases and J lost 4, with 11 bases in between. The CDR3 covers 16 residues. CDR1 is SGHRS and CDR2 is YFSETQ in the germline V gene. The CDR3 DNA reads as TGCGCCAGCAGCTTGGCCTGGACAGCCGGGGCCAACGTCCTGACTTTC. Its protein is CASSLAWTAGANVLTF.

This clonotype was counted only a few times. CDR3 sequence (DNA): TGTGCCACCGGCACAGATACGCAGTATTTT. Amino acid sequence: CATGTDTQYF. The chain couples TRBV6-6 to TRBJ2-3; no definite D call. The germline gives CDR1 MNHNY, CDR2 SVGAGI (reference sequence). CDR3 size: 10 residues. Trimming stripped 10 bases from V and 1 base from J, with 3 bases between.

CDR3: CATSRGSSQPGELFF. For the CDR3, the DNA is TGTGCCACCAGCAGAGGGTCGAGTCAACCCGGGGAGCTGTTTTTT. The genes are TRBV15 and TRBJ2-2; D is ambiguous. The CDR3 runs 15 residues. Germline assignment: CDR1 LNHNV and CDR2 YYDKDF (reference sequence). V lost 1 base and J lost 6, with 12 bases in between. Variable domain in full (rest from reference TRBV15 and TRBJ2-2): DAMVIQNPRYQVTQFGKPVTLSCSQTLNHNVMYWYQQKSSQAPKLLFHYYDKDFNNEADTPDNFQSRRPNTSFCFLDIRSPGLGDTAMYLCATSRGSSQPGELFFGEGSRLTVL.

Many counts were recorded for this clonotype. CDR3 nucleotide sequence: TGCGCCAGCAGTAAACAGGGGTCGATCGGAAACATTCAGTACTTC. Translated: CASSKQGSIGNIQYF. The rearrangement uses TRBV5-1 and TRBJ2-4, with 7 bases matching TRBD1. Germline assignment: CDR1 SGHRS and CDR2 YFSETQ. The CDR3 extends over 15 amino acids. The V gene end was trimmed by 5 bases and the J gene end by 6 bases; junction bases not matched to a gene: 11. The full variable domain, in which reference TRBV5-1 and TRBJ2-4 provide the parts outside the CDR3, is KAGVTQTPRYLIKTRGQQVTLSCSPISGHRSVSWYQQTPGQGLQFLFEYFSETQRNKGNFPGRFSGRQFSNSRSEMNVSTLELGDSALYLCASSKQGSIGNIQYFGAGTRLSVL.

Many counts were recorded for this clonotype. This chain connects TRBV5-1 to TRBJ1-2; D is undetermined. This CDR3 is built from 13 residues. Between the trimmed V and J ends, which lost 5 bases and 3 bases, there was a span of 11 bases. Germline lookup yields CDR1 SGHRS and CDR2 YFSETQ. The CDR3: CASSFDGYYGYTF. CDR3 DNA sequence: TGCGCCAGCAGTTTCGACGGGTACTATGGCTACACCTTC.

This clonotype has ten or more counts. V gene TRBV7-2 combines with J gene TRBJ2-7, with 7 bases aligning to TRBD1. The length of the CDR3 is 15 residues. Per the germline V gene, CDR1 is SGHTA and CDR2 is FQGNSA. Unmatched junction bases numbered 3, after V lost 1 base and J lost 0 bases. DNA for the CDR3: TGTGCCAGCAGCTTAGTGGGGGACAGCTCCTACGAGCAGTACTTC. This codes for CASSLVGDSSYEQYF. Drawing the rest from reference TRBV7-2 and TRBJ2-7, the complete variable domain is GAGVSQSPSNKVTEKGKDVELRCDPISGHTALYWYRQSLGQGLEFLIYFQGNSAPDKSGLPSDRFSAERTGGSVSTLTIQRTQQEDSAVYLCASSLVGDSSYEQYFGPGTRLTVT.

The chain uses TRBV9 and TRBJ1-1; 7 bases are shared with TRBD1. The CDR3 has 14 amino acids. Germline assignment: CDR1 SGDLS and CDR2 YYNGEE. The V and J ends lost 2 bases and 7 bases, in that order; junction bases with no gene match: 8. The CDR3 protein is CASSVTRGQGEAFF. As DNA, the CDR3 is TGTGCCAGCAGCGTGACAAGGGGGCAAGGTGAAGCTTTCTTT.

This clonotype was detected a few times. This chain joins TRBV7-9 and TRBJ2-1; no reliable D call. This CDR3 region has 16 residues. Germline assignment: CDR1 SEHNR and CDR2 FQNEAQ (reference sequence). Between the trimmed V and J ends, which lost 4 bases and 2 bases, there was a span of 15 bases. CDR3 sequence reads: CASSSTSVSTYNEQFF. The DNA of the CDR3 is TGTGCCAGCAGCTCCACCTCGGTGAGCACCTACAATGAGCAGTTCTTC.

This clonotype has only a few counts. The CDR3 sequence: CASSLRTGGYYGYTF. DNA of the CDR3: TGTGCCAGCAGCCTGCGCACCGGGGGATACTATGGCTACACCTTC. The chain couples TRBV7-2 to TRBJ1-2; D possibly corresponds to TRBD1 (5 bases). V was trimmed by 5 bases and J by 3 bases, leaving 16 bases between them. Germline V CDR1 and CDR2: SGHTA, FQGNSA. This CDR3 has 15 residues.

This chain joins TRBV6-5 and TRBJ1-2, with a possible D match to TRBD1 (5 bases). V lost 3 bases, J lost 6 bases, and 11 bases lay in between. The CDR3 runs to 13 residues. Germline CDR1 reads MNHEY; CDR2 reads SVGAGI. The CDR3 sequence: CASSYVRGDGYTF. Here the CDR3 DNA reads TGTGCCAGCAGTTATGTTCGAGGGGATGGCTACACCTTC.

This clonotype was seen many times. This chain joins TRBV11-2 and TRBJ2-2; D possibly matches TRBD1 or TRBD2 (5 bases each). CDR1 and CDR2 from the germline V gene are SGHAT and FQNNGV. V was pared by 3 bases and J by 7 bases, with 15 bases between. The CDR3 contains 15 residues. CDR3 sequence reads: CASSFVGSGRGELFF. Here the CDR3 DNA reads TGTGCCAGCAGCTTCGTTGGTTCGGGGCGCGGGGAGCTGTTTTTT.

This clonotype was counted between two and nine times. The CDR3 bases are TGTGCCAGTAGAAGGGGGACAGGGCCCTATGGCTACACCTTC. Translation gives CASRRGTGPYGYTF. The rearrangement joins TRBV19 to TRBJ1-2; the match to TRBD1 covers 9 bases. The CDR3 loop spans 14 amino acids. J lost 4 bases, V lost 6 bases, and 6 bases had no gene match. CDR1 is LNHDA, CDR2 SQIVND, per germline (reference sequence).

This clonotype was seen a few times. The chain links TRBV5-1 to TRBJ2-7; TRBD2 agrees at 7 bases. The CDR3 loop spans 14 amino acids. The germline V gene encodes CDR1 SGHRS and CDR2 YFSETQ. The junction had 4 bases not matched to a gene; V was cut back by 0 bases and J by 4 bases. The CDR3 DNA is TGCGCCAGCAGCTTGGAGGGAGGGAATTACGAGCAGTACTTC. This translates into CASSLEGGNYEQYF.

At least ten counts were recorded for this clonotype. This chain joins TRBV3-1 and TRBJ1-5; D gene uncertain. Germline V gene sequence: CDR1 LGHDT, CDR2 YNNKEL (reference sequence). The CDR3 has 13 residues. V was pared by 0 bases and J by 4 bases, with 4 bases between. The CDR3 reads CASSQDLNQPQHF. The CDR3 nucleotides are TGTGCCAGCAGCCAAGATTTAAATCAGCCCCAGCATTTT.

This clonotype was picked up a small number of times. The gene calls are TRBV21-1 and TRBJ2-3. TRBV21-1 is annotated as a pseudogene. CDR3 length: 16 residues. This chain's CDR3 is CASRLAQPVYTDTQYF. The CDR3 nucleotides are TGTGCCAGCCGACTGGCACAGCCAGTCTATACAGATACGCAGTATTTT.

This clonotype showed up just a few times. The chain employs TRBV7-9 and TRBJ2-5; no definite D call. CDR1 and CDR2 (germline): SEHNR, FQNEAQ (reference sequence). The CDR3 runs to 14 residues. V lost 4 bases to trimming and J lost 2 bases, with 11 bases between them. CDR3 sequence: CASSSAGSQETQYF. The CDR3 DNA reads TGTGCCAGCAGCTCGGCCGGGTCTCAAGAGACCCAGTACTTC.

Many counts were recorded for this clonotype. The J gene is TRBJ2-1, the V gene TRBV6-2 or TRBV6-3; 10 bases line up with TRBD2. The germline V gene has CDR1 MNHEY and CDR2 SVGEGT. The CDR3 has 15 residues. Germline trimming cut 2 bases from V and 8 bases from J; bases unmatched to any gene: 6. The CDR3 DNA follows: TGTGCCAGCAGTTACGCGGCTAGCGGGGGCGATGAGCAGTTCTTC. It is translated as CASSYAASGGDEQFF.